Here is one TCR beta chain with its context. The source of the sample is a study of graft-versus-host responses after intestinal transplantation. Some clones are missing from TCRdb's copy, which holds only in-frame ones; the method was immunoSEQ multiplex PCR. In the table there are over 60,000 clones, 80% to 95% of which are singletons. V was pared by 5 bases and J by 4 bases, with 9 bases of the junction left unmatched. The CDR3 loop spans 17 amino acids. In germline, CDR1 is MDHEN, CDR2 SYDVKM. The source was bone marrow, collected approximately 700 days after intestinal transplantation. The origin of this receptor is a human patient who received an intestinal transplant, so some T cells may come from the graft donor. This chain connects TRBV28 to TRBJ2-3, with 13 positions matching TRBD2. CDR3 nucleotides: TGTGCCAGCAGTGTCCCGGGGACTAGCGGGATCTCAGATACGCAGTATTTT. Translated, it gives CASSVPGTSGISDTQYF.